The present entry profiles one T cell receptor beta chain with its context. The CDR3 loop spans 16 amino acids. CDR1 and CDR2 (germline): MDHEN, SYDVKM. The trim removed 5 bases at V and 4 bases at J, leaving 8 bases unmatched. This specimen comes from a study of blood T cell repertoires in COVID-19. At the level of the study: The analysed material was cDNA or gDNA that came from T cells, B-cell-depleted T cells, or PBMCs.

Libraries were prepared by immunoSEQ multiplex PCR; TCRdb keeps only in-frame clonotypes and omits some of them. The table records roughly 140,000 clones, approximately 91% of them present only once. This TCR was sampled from a middle-aged man with active or convalescent COVID-19. Sequencing input: peripheral blood. The chain uses TRBV28 and TRBJ2-1, with 10 bases lining up with TRBD2. The CDR3 DNA follows: TGTGCCAGCAGTCTGTCTCTAGCGGGGGCATACAATGAGCAGTTCTTC. Protein sequence: CASSLSLAGAYNEQFF.